This entry lists 14 T cell receptor beta chains sequenced from one sample in a study of cytomegalovirus exposure and HLA in healthy donors. The PCR had 60 Vbeta and 13 Jbeta primers. Sequenced by immunoSEQ multiplex PCR; TCRdb stores in-frame clones only, minus some. The sample has more than 90,000 clones; roughly four fifths are singletons. Sequencing was done on a sample of PBMCs. The origin of the receptors is a man aged 50-60 years in good health and CMV-seronegative.

This clone has more than one count but fewer than ten. The J gene is TRBJ2-5, the V gene TRBV5-4; TRBD2 is a possible D gene (5 bases). The CDR3 runs 13 residues. Looked up from germline, CDR1 is SGHNT and CDR2 is YYREEE (reference sequence). V lost 4 bases and J lost 5, with 12 bases in between. For the CDR3, the DNA is TGTGCCAGCAGCAGAGGGCCGGTCGAGACCCAGTACTTC. The encoded protein is CASSRGPVETQYF.

The chain uses TRBV7-8 and TRBJ2-1, with 7 nucleotides matching TRBD2. The germline V gene encodes CDR1 SGHVS and CDR2 FQNEAQ. The J segment lost 6 bases and the V segment lost 1 base, leaving 12 bases of the junction unmatched. The CDR3 runs 17 residues. The CDR3 DNA reads TGTGCCAGCAGCTTAGGAGGAGCGGGACGAGCGGGCAATGAGCAGTTCTTC. This codes for CASSLGGAGRAGNEQFF.

This sequence joins TRBV5-8 and TRBJ1-2, with TRBD1 matching 7 bases. Germline-derived CDR1 and CDR2 are SGHTS and YDEGEE. J gave up 11 bases and V 1 base, and 2 bases lay outside the gene matches. The length of the CDR3 is 11 residues. CDR3 amino acids: CASSLRQGYTF. CDR3 sequence (DNA): TGTGCCAGCAGCTTGAGACAGGGATACACCTTC.

With respect to this clone: Sequence at one end of the junction differs from germline and may be a read error. The CDR3 nucleotides read TGTACCAGCAGGATTAGCGGGAGCGGAGGCGAGCAGTACTTC. This translates into CTSRISGSGGEQYF. The genes are TRBV7-3 and TRBJ2-7; 9 bases are a match to TRBD2. The CDR3 spans 14 residues. Germline lookup yields CDR1 SGHTA and CDR2 FQGTGA.

This clone was detected once. This chain connects TRBV7-2 to TRBJ2-7, with 10 bases matching TRBD2. The CDR3 has 13 residues. J lost 4 bases, V lost 8 bases, and 5 bases had no gene match. CDR1 and CDR2 from the germline V gene are SGHTA and FQGNSA. The CDR3 region is CASASGSGYEQYF. The CDR3 DNA follows: TGTGCCAGCGCTAGCGGGAGTGGGTACGAGCAGTACTTC.

The rearrangement joins TRBV5-1 to TRBJ2-5; weak D call: TRBD2 (5 bases). The J call may be faulty, since TRBJ2-7 better matches the DNA end. The germline CDR1 and CDR2 sequences are SGHRS and YFSETQ. CDR3 length: 15 amino acids. The CDR3 here is CASSLLGMDSYEQYF. The CDR3 DNA reads TGCGCCAGCAGCTTGTTAGGGATGGACTCGTACGAGCAGTACTTC.

This clone was recorded a few times. The V and J genes are TRBV5-1 and TRBJ2-6; D may be TRBD1 (5 bases). CDR3 length: 17 residues. V was shortened by 5 bases and J by 0 bases, with 15 bases between the two germline ends. CDR1 SGHRS and CDR2 YFSETQ come from the germline V gene. The DNA for the CDR3 is TGCGCCAGCAGTTTCACGACAGCCGTCTCTGGGGCCAACGTCCTGACTTTC. It yields the protein CASSFTTAVSGANVLTF.

This clone showed up just once. The chain combines TRBV2 with TRBJ1-4, with D possibly being TRBD1 (5 bases). CDR1 and CDR2 (germline): SNHLY, FYNNEI. The CDR3 consists of 15 residues. Trimming left V 1 base short and J 6 bases short, with 12 bases between. CDR3 sequence reads: CASSEGQSIDEKLFF. CDR3 DNA sequence: TGTGCCAGCAGTGAAGGACAGAGCATAGATGAAAAACTGTTTTTT.

The gene calls are TRBV30 and TRBJ1-2, with TRBD1 identical over 9 bases. Germline V gives CDR1 GTSNPN, CDR2 SVGIG (reference sequence). The J segment lost 4 bases and the V segment lost 5 bases, leaving 2 bases of the junction unmatched. The CDR3 has 12 amino acids. CDR3 protein: CAWLGQGYGYTF. The CDR3 region has the DNA TGTGCCTGGTTGGGACAGGGCTATGGCTACACCTTC.

The CDR3 sequence: CASSPLRTDTQYF. CDR3 bases: TGTGCCAGCAGTCCCCTACGCACAGATACGCAGTATTTT. V usage is TRBV27 and J usage is TRBJ2-3, with D unresolved. The CDR3 loop spans 13 amino acids. V was cut by 5 bases and J by 1 base, with 7 bases left in between. The germline V gene has CDR1 MNHEY and CDR2 SMNVEV (reference sequence).

The chain joins TRBV19 to TRBJ1-1; weak D call: TRBD1 (5 bases). Trimming took 3 bases from V and 8 from J, leaving 19 bases between them. The V gene's germline CDR1 is LNHDA and CDR2 SQIVND (reference sequence). The CDR3 extends over 15 amino acids. The CDR3 protein is CASSIGRDPRVEAFF. In DNA, the CDR3 is TGTGCCAGTAGTATTGGGCGGGACCCCCGGGTGGAAGCTTTCTTT.

The chain combines TRBV11-3 with TRBJ2-3; 8 bases match TRBD1. Germline CDR1 SGHNT, CDR2 YENEEA. This CDR3 contains 14 residues. V shed 4 bases and J 5 bases; nucleotides not matched to a gene: 5. The CDR3 nucleotides are TGTGCCAGCAGCTCGAGACAGGGGAGAGATACGCAGTATTTT. Translation gives CASSSRQGRDTQYF.

V and J are TRBV19 and TRBJ2-2; TRBD1 aligns across 9 bases. CDR1 is LNHDA and CDR2 is SQIVND in the germline V gene (reference sequence). J was trimmed by 7 bases and V by 5 bases; bases with no gene match: 5. The CDR3 contains 14 residues. The CDR3 here is CASSPGQGNGELFF. In DNA, the CDR3 is TGTGCCAGTAGTCCCGGACAGGGGAACGGGGAGCTGTTTTTT.

This chain connects TRBV9 to TRBJ1-2, with D hard to call. Germline V gives CDR1 SGDLS, CDR2 YYNGEE. V dropped 4 bases and J dropped 7 bases, with 8 bases sitting between them. CDR3 length equals 11 residues. CDR3 nucleotide sequence: TGTGCCAGCAGCTCGACTGGTGGCTACACCTTC. As protein: CASSSTGGYTF.